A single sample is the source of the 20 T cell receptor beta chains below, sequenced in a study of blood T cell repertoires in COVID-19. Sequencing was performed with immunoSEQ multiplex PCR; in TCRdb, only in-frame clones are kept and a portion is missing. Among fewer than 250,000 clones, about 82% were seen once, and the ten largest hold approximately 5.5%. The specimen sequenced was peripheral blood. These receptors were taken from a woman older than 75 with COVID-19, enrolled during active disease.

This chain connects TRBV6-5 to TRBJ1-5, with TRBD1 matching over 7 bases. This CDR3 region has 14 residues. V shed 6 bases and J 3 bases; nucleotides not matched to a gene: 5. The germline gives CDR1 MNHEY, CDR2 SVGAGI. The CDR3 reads CASSRGQINQPQHF. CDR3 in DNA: TGTGCCAGCAGCAGGGGACAGATCAATCAGCCCCAGCATTTT.

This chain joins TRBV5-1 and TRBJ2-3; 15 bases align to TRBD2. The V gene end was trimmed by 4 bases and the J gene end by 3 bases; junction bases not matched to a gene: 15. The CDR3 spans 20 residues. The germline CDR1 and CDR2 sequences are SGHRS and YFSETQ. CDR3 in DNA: TGCGCCAGCAGCGTGGGACTAGCGGGGGGATTACCGGGGAGTACAGATACGCAGTATTTT. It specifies CASSVGLAGGLPGSTDTQYF.

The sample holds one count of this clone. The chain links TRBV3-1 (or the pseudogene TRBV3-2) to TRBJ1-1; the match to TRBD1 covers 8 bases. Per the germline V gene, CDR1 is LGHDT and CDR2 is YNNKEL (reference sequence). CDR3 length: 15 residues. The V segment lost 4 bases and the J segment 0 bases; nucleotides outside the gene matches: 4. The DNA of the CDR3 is TGTGCCAGCAGCCCCAGGGGGCTAGTGAACACTGAAGCTTTCTTT. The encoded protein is CASSPRGLVNTEAFF.

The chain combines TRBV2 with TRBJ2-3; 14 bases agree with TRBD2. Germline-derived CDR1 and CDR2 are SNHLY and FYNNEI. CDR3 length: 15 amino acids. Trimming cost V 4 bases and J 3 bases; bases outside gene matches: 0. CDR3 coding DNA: TGTGCCAGCAGTGGACTAGCGGGGGGGACAGATACGCAGTATTTT. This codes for CASSGLAGGTDTQYF. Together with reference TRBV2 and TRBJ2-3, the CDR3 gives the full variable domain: EPEVTQTPSHQVTQMGQEVILRCVPISNHLYFYWYRQILGQKVEFLVSFYNNEISEKSEIFDDQFSVERPDGSNFTLKIRSTKLEDSAMYFCASSGLAGGTDTQYFGPGTRLTVL.

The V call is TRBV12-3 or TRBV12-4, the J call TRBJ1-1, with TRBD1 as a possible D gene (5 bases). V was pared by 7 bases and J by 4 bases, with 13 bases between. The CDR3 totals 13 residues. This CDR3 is CASKVTQGTEAFF. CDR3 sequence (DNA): TGTGCCAGCAAAGTCACCCAGGGCACTGAAGCTTTCTTT.

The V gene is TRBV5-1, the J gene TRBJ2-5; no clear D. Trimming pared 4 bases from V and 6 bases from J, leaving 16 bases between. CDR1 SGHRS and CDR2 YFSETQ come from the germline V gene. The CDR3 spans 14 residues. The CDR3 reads CASSPPGPKQTQYF. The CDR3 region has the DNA TGCGCCAGCAGCCCCCCGGGTCCGAAACAGACCCAGTACTTC.

The CDR3 region has the DNA TGCGCCAGCAGCTTGGCCCCTAGCGGGGGCCAAGAGACCCAGTACTTC. Its translation is CASSLAPSGGQETQYF. The gene calls are TRBV5-1 and TRBJ2-5; 10 bases are a match to TRBD2. CDR1 is SGHRS and CDR2 is YFSETQ in the germline V gene. The CDR3 covers 16 residues. With 0 bases clipped from V and 1 base from J, the junction kept 3 bases outside the gene matches.

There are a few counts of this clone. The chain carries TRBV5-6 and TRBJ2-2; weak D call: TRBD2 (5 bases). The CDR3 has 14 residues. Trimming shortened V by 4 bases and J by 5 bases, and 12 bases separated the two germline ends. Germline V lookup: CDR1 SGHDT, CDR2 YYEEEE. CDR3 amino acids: CASSADSATGELFF. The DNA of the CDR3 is TGTGCCAGCAGCGCGGACTCGGCGACCGGGGAGCTGTTTTTT. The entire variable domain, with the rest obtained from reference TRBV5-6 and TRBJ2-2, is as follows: DAGVTQSPTHLIKTRGQQVTLRCSPKSGHDTVSWYQQALGQGPQFIFQYYEEEERQRGNFPDRFSGHQFPNYSSELNVNALLLGDSALYLCASSADSATGELFFGEGSRLTVL.

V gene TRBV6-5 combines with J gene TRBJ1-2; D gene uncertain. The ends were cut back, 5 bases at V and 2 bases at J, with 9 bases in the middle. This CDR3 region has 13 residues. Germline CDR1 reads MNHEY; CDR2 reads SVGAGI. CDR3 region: CASSTGFNYGYTF. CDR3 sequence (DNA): TGTGCCAGCAGTACGGGATTCAACTATGGCTACACCTTC.

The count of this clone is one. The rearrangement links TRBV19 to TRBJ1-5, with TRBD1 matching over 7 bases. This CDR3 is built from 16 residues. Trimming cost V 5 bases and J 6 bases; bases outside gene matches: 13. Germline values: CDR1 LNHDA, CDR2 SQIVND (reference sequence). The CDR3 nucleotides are TGTGCCAGTAGTGAAGGGGGTAGAGGGGACAGTCAGCCCCAGCATTTT. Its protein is CASSEGGRGDSQPQHF.

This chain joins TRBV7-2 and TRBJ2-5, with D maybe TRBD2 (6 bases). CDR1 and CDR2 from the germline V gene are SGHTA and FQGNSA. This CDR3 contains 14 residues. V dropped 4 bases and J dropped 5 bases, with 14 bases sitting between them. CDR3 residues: CASSSDPGVETQYF. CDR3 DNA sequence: TGTGCCAGCAGCTCAGACCCGGGGGTGGAGACCCAGTACTTC.

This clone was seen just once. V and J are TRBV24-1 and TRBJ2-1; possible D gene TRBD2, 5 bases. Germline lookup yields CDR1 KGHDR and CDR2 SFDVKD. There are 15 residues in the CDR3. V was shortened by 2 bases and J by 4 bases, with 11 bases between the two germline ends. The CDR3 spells CATSDSRTRYNEQFF. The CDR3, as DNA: TGTGCCACCAGTGATTCAAGGACTCGGTACAATGAGCAGTTCTTC.

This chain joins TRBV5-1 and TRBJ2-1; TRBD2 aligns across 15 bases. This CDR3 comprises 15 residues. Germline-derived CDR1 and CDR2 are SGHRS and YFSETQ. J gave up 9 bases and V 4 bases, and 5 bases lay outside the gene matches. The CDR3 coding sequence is TGCGCCAGCAGCCTGGGACTAGCGGGGGGCGGTGAGCAGTTCTTC. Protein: CASSLGLAGGGEQFF.

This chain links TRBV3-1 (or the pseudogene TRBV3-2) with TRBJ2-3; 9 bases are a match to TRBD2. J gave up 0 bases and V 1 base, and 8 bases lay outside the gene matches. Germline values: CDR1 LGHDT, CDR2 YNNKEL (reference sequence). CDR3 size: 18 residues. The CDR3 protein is CASSQVGGGAGSTDTQYF. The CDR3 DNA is TGTGCCAGCAGCCAAGTTGGCGGGGGGGCCGGGAGCACAGATACGCAGTATTTT.

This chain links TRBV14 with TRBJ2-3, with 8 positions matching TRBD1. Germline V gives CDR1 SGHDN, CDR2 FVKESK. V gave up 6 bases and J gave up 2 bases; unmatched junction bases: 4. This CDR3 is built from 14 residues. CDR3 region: CASRPQGATDTQYF. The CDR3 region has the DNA TGTGCCAGCAGACCTCAGGGGGCCACAGATACGCAGTATTTT. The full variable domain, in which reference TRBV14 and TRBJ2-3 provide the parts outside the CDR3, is EAGVTQFPSHSVIEKGQTVTLRCDPISGHDNLYWYRRVMGKEIKFLLHFVKESKQDESGMPNNRFLAERTGGTYSTLKVQPAELEDSGVYFCASRPQGATDTQYFGPGTRLTVL.

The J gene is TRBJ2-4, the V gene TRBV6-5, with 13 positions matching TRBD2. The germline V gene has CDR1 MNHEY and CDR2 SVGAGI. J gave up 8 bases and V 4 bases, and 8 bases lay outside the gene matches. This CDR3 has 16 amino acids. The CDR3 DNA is TGTGCCAGCAGTTCCCCGGGACTAGCGGGAAGGGACATTCAGTACTTC. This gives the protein CASSSPGLAGRDIQYF.

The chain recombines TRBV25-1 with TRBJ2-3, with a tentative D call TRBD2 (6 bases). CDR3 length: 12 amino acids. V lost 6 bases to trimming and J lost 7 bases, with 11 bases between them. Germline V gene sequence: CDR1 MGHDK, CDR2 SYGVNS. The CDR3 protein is CASRGGTNTQYF. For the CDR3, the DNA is TGTGCCAGCAGAGGAGGGACCAATACGCAGTATTTT.

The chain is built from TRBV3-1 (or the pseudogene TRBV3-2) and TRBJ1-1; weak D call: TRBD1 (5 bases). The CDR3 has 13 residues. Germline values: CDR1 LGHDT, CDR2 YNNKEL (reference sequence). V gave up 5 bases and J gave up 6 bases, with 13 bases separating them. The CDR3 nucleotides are TGTGCCAGCAGCAAGTTGCGGGGGGCTGAAGCTTTCTTT. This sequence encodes CASSKLRGAEAFF.

For the CDR3, the DNA is TGTGCCATCTCCCCCGGGGTGACAGATACGCAGTATTTT. Amino acids: CAISPGVTDTQYF. V is TRBV10-3 and J is TRBJ2-3, with D perhaps TRBD2 (5 bases). This CDR3 region has 13 residues. In germline, CDR1 is ENHRY, CDR2 SYGVKD. The ends were cut back, 8 bases at V and 3 bases at J, with 12 bases in the middle.

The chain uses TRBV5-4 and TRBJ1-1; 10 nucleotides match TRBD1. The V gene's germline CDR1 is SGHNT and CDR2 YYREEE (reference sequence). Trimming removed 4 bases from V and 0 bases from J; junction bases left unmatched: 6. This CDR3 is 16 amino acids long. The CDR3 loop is CASSTGQGGMNTEAFF. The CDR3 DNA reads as TGTGCCAGCAGCACAGGACAGGGGGGTATGAACACTGAAGCTTTCTTT.